These T cell receptor beta chains were read from a single sample in a study of cytomegalovirus exposure and HLA in healthy donors. Repertoires were generated with immunoSEQ multiplex PCR, while TCRdb's copy carries only in-frame clones and drops some. The sample table includes 53,000 or so clones. The sample taken for sequencing was PBMCs. Every receptor here comes from a male donor in good health and CMV-seropositive. CDR3s include the opening cysteine and the closing phenylalanine or tryptophan. Fields, in order: J gene, D gene, V gene, CDR3 protein, CDR3 DNA. D genes are given only for firm matches.

J: TRBJ2-7
D: TRBD2
V: TRBV7-9
CDR3: CASSISGGHSYEQYF
DNA: TGTGCCAGCAGCATAAGCGGGGGCCACTCCTACGAGCAGTACTTC

J: TRBJ2-7
D: -
V: TRBV4-3
CDR3: CASSQATGWDYEQYF
DNA: TGCGCCAGCAGCCAAGCTACAGGGTGGGACTACGAGCAGTACTTC

J: TRBJ2-7
D: -
V: TRBV6-1
CDR3: CASSDFGQKHTYEQYF
DNA: TGTGCCAGCAGTGATTTTGGGCAGAAGCATACCTACGAGCAGTACTTC

J: TRBJ2-1
D: -
V: TRBV2
CDR3: CASRRLLVLYNEQFF
DNA: TGTGCCAGCCGCAGACTGTTGGTCCTGTACAATGAGCAGTTCTTC

J: TRBJ2-2
D: -
V: TRBV15
CDR3: CATSRRTVNTGELFF
DNA: TGTGCCACCAGCCGCCGGACAGTCAACACCGGGGAGCTGTTTTTT

J: TRBJ1-5
D: TRBD1
V: TRBV9
CDR3: CASSVAGTDNQPQHF
DNA: TGTGCCAGCAGCGTAGCTGGGACAGACAATCAGCCCCAGCATTTT

J: TRBJ1-5
D: -
V: TRBV7-2
CDR3: CASSQGRGQQPQHF
DNA: TGTGCCAGCAGCCAGGGGAGGGGCCAGCAGCCCCAGCATTTT

J: TRBJ2-7
D: -
V: TRBV11-2
CDR3: CASSLDTYEQYF
DNA: TGTGCCAGCAGCTTAGATACCTACGAGCAGTACTTC

J: TRBJ2-7
D: TRBD1
V: TRBV2
CDR3: CASSETKGQGMGYEQYF
DNA: TGTGCCAGCAGCGAAACCAAGGGACAGGGCATGGGGTACGAGCAGTACTTC

J: TRBJ2-7
D: -
V: TRBV5-8
CDR3: CASSPQGSYEQYF
DNA: TGTGCCAGCAGCCCACAGGGAAGCTACGAGCAGTACTTC

J: TRBJ2-3
D: -
V: TRBV7-6
CDR3: CASSLGTGRDTDTQYF
DNA: TGTGCCAGCAGCTTAGGAACGGGGCGGGACACAGATACGCAGTATTTT

J: TRBJ2-5
D: -
V: TRBV4-3
CDR3: CASSQISEGETQYF
DNA: TGCGCCAGCAGCCAAATCTCTGAGGGAGAGACCCAGTACTTC

J: TRBJ2-7
D: -
V: TRBV4-3
CDR3: CASSQQKTGYEQYF
DNA: TGCGCCAGCAGCCAACAAAAAACCGGCTACGAGCAGTACTTC

J: TRBJ1-1
D: -
V: TRBV6-5
CDR3: CASSYSISEAPAFF
DNA: TGTGCCAGCAGTTACTCGATCTCGGAGGCCCCAGCTTTCTTT

J: TRBJ2-7
D: -
V: TRBV10-3
CDR3: CAISASSYEQYF
DNA: TGTGCCATCAGTGCGAGCTCCTACGAGCAGTACTTC

J: TRBJ1-2
D: TRBD1
V: TRBV5-6
CDR3: CASSLTGAGYGYTF
DNA: TGTGCCAGCAGCTTAACAGGGGCTGGCTATGGCTACACCTTC

J: TRBJ1-2
D: TRBD1
V: TRBV27
CDR3: CASSSPTGNYGYTF
DNA: TGTGCCAGCAGCTCCCCGACAGGGAACTATGGCTACACCTTC

J: TRBJ2-7
D: TRBD1
V: TRBV28
CDR3: CATRVQGAHEQYF
DNA: TGTGCCACCAGGGTACAGGGGGCCCACGAGCAGTACTTC

J: TRBJ2-2
D: TRBD2
V: TRBV18
CDR3: CASSARTSGKWELFF
DNA: TGTGCCAGCTCAGCCCGGACTAGCGGGAAGTGGGAGCTGTTTTTT

J: TRBJ1-5
D: -
V: TRBV19
CDR3: CASKGGGGNQPQHF
DNA: TGTGCCAGTAAGGGAGGAGGGGGCAATCAGCCCCAGCATTTT

J: TRBJ2-7
D: -
V: TRBV28
CDR3: CASSSLYEQYF
DNA: TGTGCCAGCAGTTCACTTTACGAGCAGTACTTC

J: TRBJ2-7
D: -
V: TRBV6-6
CDR3: CASSPYRQDSYEQYF
DNA: TGTGCCAGCAGTCCGTACCGACAGGACTCCTACGAGCAGTACTTC

J: TRBJ2-5
D: -
V: TRBV5-1
CDR3: CASVVGLAASGETQYF
DNA: TGCGCCAGCGTGGTAGGGCTAGCCGCCTCGGGAGAGACCCAGTACTTC

J: TRBJ1-3
D: -
V: TRBV10-3
CDR3: CAIGGSGQGGERTQLGNTIYF
DNA: TGTGCCATCGGGGGATCCGGCCAGGGAGGAGAACGGACCCAGTTAGGAAACACCATATATTTT

J: TRBJ2-5
D: TRBD2
V: TRBV6-5
CDR3: CASSQNGGTQETQYF
DNA: TGTGCCAGCAGTCAAAACGGGGGGACCCAGGAGACCCAGTACTTC

J: TRBJ1-1
D: TRBD1
V: TRBV9
CDR3: CASSQTGEEGTEAFF
DNA: TGTGCCAGCAGCCAAACAGGGGAGGAGGGCACTGAAGCTTTCTTT

J: TRBJ2-3
D: TRBD1
V: TRBV5-1
CDR3: CASSYQQGADTQYF
DNA: TGCGCCAGCAGCTACCAACAGGGGGCAGATACGCAGTATTTT

J: TRBJ1-6
D: -
V: TRBV6-5
CDR3: CASRLRRRDSPLHF
DNA: TGTGCCAGCAGGCTAAGAAGGAGGGATTCACCCCTCCACTTT

J: TRBJ1-3
D: -
V: TRBV5-5
CDR3: CASSLFLGNTIYF
DNA: TGTGCCAGCAGCTTGTTCCTCGGAAACACCATATATTTT

J: TRBJ2-2
D: TRBD2
V: TRBV2
CDR3: CASKSPGGLVGGGDRTGELFF
DNA: TGTGCCAGCAAATCCCCCGGTGGACTAGTTGGTGGAGGGGACCGGACCGGGGAGCTGTTTTTT

J: TRBJ2-5
D: TRBD2
V: TRBV10-3
CDR3: CAISESLAGAQETQYF
DNA: TGTGCCATCAGTGAGTCTCTAGCGGGGGCACAAGAGACCCAGTACTTC

J: TRBJ2-6
D: -
V: TRBV18
CDR3: CASSPLAGQLRANVLTF
DNA: TGTGCCAGCTCACCACTAGCCGGACAGCTTCGGGCCAACGTCCTGACTTTC

J: TRBJ1-6
D: TRBD1
V: TRBV5-4
CDR3: CASSQGDVDSPLHF
DNA: TGTGCCAGCAGCCAGGGGGACGTGGATTCACCCCTCCACTTT

J: TRBJ2-7
D: TRBD2
V: TRBV11-2
CDR3: CASSSGLALSYEQYF
DNA: TGTGCCAGCAGCTCAGGACTAGCTCTCTCCTACGAGCAGTACTTC

J: TRBJ1-3
D: TRBD1
V: TRBV4-2
CDR3: CASSQEGGANGNTIYF
DNA: TGTGCCAGCAGCCAAGAAGGGGGCGCGAATGGAAACACCATATATTTT

J: TRBJ1-2
D: -
V: TRBV7-6
CDR3: CASSLGRGPYGYTF
DNA: TGTGCCAGCAGCTTAGGGCGGGGGCCCTATGGCTACACCTTC

J: TRBJ1-5
D: -
V: TRBV30
CDR3: CAWSAGNNQPQHF
DNA: TGTGCCTGGAGTGCGGGGAACAATCAGCCCCAGCATTTT

J: TRBJ2-1
D: TRBD1
V: TRBV9
CDR3: CASSVTGGLYNEQFF
DNA: TGTGCCAGCAGCGTGACAGGGGGGCTTTACAATGAGCAGTTCTTC

J: TRBJ1-3
D: TRBD1
V: TRBV4-1
CDR3: CASSQDRGLGNTIYF
DNA: TGCGCCAGCAGCCAAGACAGGGGGCTCGGGAACACCATATATTTT

J: TRBJ2-2
D: -
V: TRBV4-3
CDR3: CASSHDTYTGELFF
DNA: TGCGCCAGCAGCCATGACACCTACACCGGGGAGCTGTTTTTT

J: TRBJ2-5
D: TRBD1
V: TRBV11-2
CDR3: CASSRTGGLKETQYF
DNA: TGTGCCAGCAGCAGGACAGGGGGGTTAAAAGAGACCCAGTACTTC

J: TRBJ1-4
D: TRBD1
V: TRBV5-6
CDR3: CARGDRVATNEKLFF
DNA: TGTGCCAGGGGCGACAGGGTGGCAACTAATGAAAAACTGTTTTTT

J: TRBJ1-2
D: -
V: TRBV28
CDR3: CASSFGGGRGGYTF
DNA: TGTGCCAGCAGTTTTGGGGGGGGCCGGGGTGGCTACACCTTC

J: TRBJ2-5
D: TRBD2
V: TRBV7-2
CDR3: CASSLVLTSSSVETQYF
DNA: TGTGCCAGCAGCTTAGTTTTGACTAGCTCTTCGGTGGAGACCCAGTACTTC

J: TRBJ1-1
D: TRBD1
V: TRBV4-3
CDR3: CASSLDPDREAFF
DNA: TGCGCCAGCAGCCTTGACCCGGACAGGGAAGCTTTCTTT

J: TRBJ1-1
D: TRBD1
V: TRBV19
CDR3: CASTRLPGQGVWNTEAFF
DNA: TGTGCCAGTACCAGACTGCCGGGACAGGGAGTGTGGAACACTGAAGCTTTCTTT

J: TRBJ2-7
D: TRBD2
V: TRBV18
CDR3: CASSAGLAGGLNEQYF
DNA: TGTGCCAGCTCAGCTGGACTAGCGGGGGGCTTGAACGAGCAGTACTTC

J: TRBJ1-2
D: -
V: TRBV28
CDR3: CASRYLVRDGYTF
DNA: TGTGCCAGCAGGTACCTAGTACGCGATGGCTACACCTTC

J: TRBJ2-2
D: TRBD2
V: TRBV10-3
CDR3: CAISVSRGTGTGELFF
DNA: TGTGCCATCAGTGTTTCGCGGGGGACGGGGACCGGGGAGCTGTTTTTT

J: TRBJ2-3
D: -
V: TRBV2
CDR3: CASSEYRGLDTQYF
DNA: TGTGCCAGCAGTGAATACAGGGGACTGGATACGCAGTATTTT

J: TRBJ2-5
D: -
V: TRBV19
CDR3: CASSIGRQGSGGQYF
DNA: TGTGCCAGTAGTATAGGGAGACAGGGATCGGGGGGGCAGTACTTC

J: TRBJ2-1
D: -
V: TRBV7-2
CDR3: CASSLDRLRIF
DNA: TGTGCCAGCAGCTTAGACAGGCTTCGGATCTTC

J: TRBJ1-2
D: TRBD1
V: TRBV4-3
CDR3: CASSQGTGGDSYGYTF
DNA: TGCGCCAGCAGCCAGGGGACAGGGGGCGACTCTTATGGCTACACCTTC